Below, 27 T cell receptor beta chains from the same sample are listed, as sequenced in a study of T-cell memory formation after mild COVID-19. TCRdb redid the calling of the 5' RACE reads with MiXCR, one entry per CDR3 protein. This sample has 390,000 or so distinct CDR3 sequences, with 16% found just once. The sample consisted of PBMCs or a T cell subset sorted from them (not recorded which). These receptors came from a man younger than 35 who had mild COVID-19 (a few samples of this study predate the infection). Cell type and time point are not known.

This clonotype was seen more than once but under ten times. The J gene is TRBJ2-3, the V gene TRBV20-1; D ambiguous. V was clipped by 3 bases and J by 0 bases, with 7 bases between them. The CDR3 has 13 amino acids. CDR1 is DFQATT, CDR2 SNEGSKA, per germline (reference sequence). The CDR3 DNA reads TGCAGTGCTAGCCGCGCTAGCACAGATACGCAGTATTTT. As protein: CSASRASTDTQYF.

The chain recombines TRBV27 with TRBJ2-7; D call uncertain. The germline gives CDR1 MNHEY, CDR2 SMNVEV (reference sequence). The CDR3 sequence is 14 residues long. Trimming cost V 5 bases and J 5 bases, with 16 bases left between them. The CDR3 loop is CASSGLGSHHEQYF. CDR3 sequence (DNA): TGTGCCAGCAGTGGCCTGGGATCACATCACGAGCAGTACTTC.

In its sample, this clonotype was seen many times. The gene calls are TRBV6-1 and TRBJ2-2; D unresolved. The CDR3 extends over 14 amino acids. Per germline, CDR1 MNHNS and CDR2 SASEGT. V was trimmed by 7 bases and J by 2 bases, leaving 11 bases between them. CDR3 protein: CASISGSNTGELFF. CDR3 sequence (DNA): TGTGCCAGCATCTCAGGCAGCAACACCGGGGAGCTGTTTTTT.

A few counts support this clonotype. The V and J genes are TRBV5-4 and TRBJ2-7; perhaps D is TRBD1 or TRBD2 (5 bases each). Trimming stripped 4 bases from V and 7 bases from J, with 15 bases between. This CDR3 comprises 13 residues. Germline loops: CDR1 SGHNT, CDR2 YYREEE (reference sequence). DNA of the CDR3: TGTGCCAGCAGCGGGACGGTCCGGAAGGAGCAGTACTTC. It translates to CASSGTVRKEQYF.

This clonotype showed up just a few times. This chain links TRBV5-1 with TRBJ2-3; D gene unclear. This CDR3 has 14 amino acids. V gave up 3 bases and J gave up 1 base, with 9 bases separating them. Germline V CDR1 and CDR2: SGHRS, YFSETQ. CDR3 coding DNA: TGCGCCAGCAGCTACCTAGACGGCACAGATACGCAGTATTTT. Translation gives CASSYLDGTDTQYF.

The chain links TRBV6-6 to TRBJ2-1, with 9 bases identical to TRBD1. With 0 bases clipped from V and 9 bases from J, the junction kept 6 bases outside the gene matches. Germline CDR1 is MNHNY and CDR2 is SVGAGI (reference sequence). CDR3 length: 15 residues. This chain's CDR3 is CASSYSGQGDSEQFF. Here the CDR3 DNA reads TGTGCCAGCAGTTACTCGGGACAGGGCGACAGTGAGCAGTTCTTC.

This sequence joins TRBV6-4 and TRBJ2-7, with 10 bases fitting TRBD1. V shed 5 bases and J 2 bases; nucleotides not matched to a gene: 6. This CDR3 has 15 amino acids. Germline-derived CDR1 and CDR2 are MRHNA and SNTAGT. The CDR3 DNA follows: TGTGCCAGCAGTCCCCGGGACAGGGGTCCCTACGAGCAGTACGTC. Its protein is CASSPRDRGPYEQYV.

Only a few counts were recorded for this clonotype. The rearrangement joins TRBV3-1 to TRBJ1-6, with TRBD1 matching 10 bases. Germline V lookup: CDR1 LGHDT, CDR2 YNNKEL (reference sequence). V trimming: 4 bases; J trimming: 6 bases; junction bases outside the gene matches: 6. CDR3 length: 16 amino acids. The CDR3 bases are TGTGCCAGCAGCCGAGGGACAGGGGTTGGTAATTCACCCCTCCACTTT. It is translated as CASSRGTGVGNSPLHF.

This clonotype was detected only a few times. V is TRBV20-1 and J is TRBJ1-5; D is unresolved. Trimming removed 4 bases at V and 16 bases at J, with 26 bases between. The CDR3 totals 14 residues. Germline V lookup: CDR1 DFQATT, CDR2 SNEGSKA (reference sequence). CDR3 region: CSATARGLLATTHF. The CDR3 nucleotides read TGCAGTGCTACCGCTAGAGGATTACTAGCGACAACCCATTTT.

This clonotype appeared a single time. The chain joins TRBV20-1 to TRBJ2-2; TRBD1 is a possible D gene (7 bases). V lost 6 bases, J lost 1 base, and 12 bases lay in between. CDR1 is DFQATT, CDR2 SNEGSKA, per germline (reference sequence). This CDR3 contains 14 residues. CDR3 coding DNA: TGCAGTGCCCGGCAGGGGGGGAACACCGGGGAGCTGTTTTTT. Its protein is CSARQGGNTGELFF.

This CDR3 reads CASSPDSPWNTEAFF. CDR3 nucleotides: TGTGCCAGCAGCCCGGACAGCCCCTGGAACACTGAAGCTTTCTTT. The V and J genes are TRBV7-9 and TRBJ1-1; D may be TRBD1 (6 bases). Looked up from germline, CDR1 is SEHNR and CDR2 is FQNEAQ (reference sequence). Deletions cut 5 bases from V and 1 base from J, with 14 bases between. This CDR3 comprises 15 residues. The entire variable domain, with the rest obtained from reference TRBV7-9 and TRBJ1-1, is as follows: DTGVSQNPRHKITKRGQNVTFRCDPISEHNRLYWYRQTLGQGPEFLTYFQNEAQLEKSRLLSDRFSAERPKGSFSTLEIQRTEQGDSAMYLCASSPDSPWNTEAFFGQGTRLTVV.

This clonotype occurred a few times. The chain combines TRBV18 with TRBJ1-1; D remains unclear. CDR3 length equals 13 residues. The germline gives CDR1 KGHSH, CDR2 LQKENI. V lost 2 bases and J 6 bases, leaving 10 bases between the germline ends. The CDR3 spells CASSPGESAEAFF. CDR3 nucleotide sequence: TGTGCCAGCTCACCAGGGGAGAGCGCTGAAGCTTTCTTT.

V is TRBV6-2 or TRBV6-3 and J is TRBJ1-5; D call uncertain. CDR3 size: 13 residues. Germline V gene lookup returns CDR1 MNHEY and CDR2 SVGEGT. Between the trimmed V and J ends, which lost 11 bases and 0 bases, there was a span of 11 bases. The chain's CDR3 is CASLGNSNQPQHF. Written as DNA, the CDR3 is TGTGCCTCCCTCGGGAATAGCAATCAGCCCCAGCATTTT.

This clonotype was seen a few times. This rearrangement joins TRBV23-1 to TRBJ2-7; a weak D match, TRBD1 (6 bases). TRBV23-1 carries the ORF label, with uncertain function. V was trimmed by 4 bases and J by 10 bases, leaving 11 bases between them. The CDR3 contains 11 residues. The CDR3 loop is CASSLGAAQYV. CDR3 in DNA: TGCGCCAGCAGTCTGGGGGCGGCACAGTACGTC.

This chain uses TRBV5-1 with TRBJ1-1; 10 bases align to TRBD1. CDR1 is SGHRS and CDR2 is YFSETQ in the germline V gene. The CDR3 is 17 residues long. V gave up 1 base and J gave up 5 bases; unmatched junction bases: 11. In nucleotides, the CDR3 is TGCGCCAGCAGCTTGATGGGACAGGGGTCCTATCCAACTGAAGCTTTCTTT. It is translated as CASSLMGQGSYPTEAFF.

The chain links TRBV7-9 to TRBJ2-3; D uncertain. Germline lookup yields CDR1 SEHNR and CDR2 FQNEAQ (reference sequence). V dropped 5 bases and J dropped 9 bases, with 18 bases sitting between them. CDR3 length: 14 amino acids. The CDR3 nucleotides are TGTGCCAGCAGCCTTATGGAGACCGCGTTCACGCAGTATTTT. This codes for CASSLMETAFTQYF.

This chain connects TRBV29-1 to TRBJ2-7; 14 bases match TRBD2. This CDR3 contains 16 residues. Germline V gives CDR1 SQVTM, CDR2 ANQGSEA. V dropped 6 bases and J dropped 7; count of bases not matched to a gene: 14. In nucleotides, the CDR3 is TGCAGCGTGAAACCATTGACTAGCGGGGGGGCAGAGGAGCAGTACTTC. It codes for CSVKPLTSGGAEEQYF.

In this sample, this clonotype turned up once. The chain joins TRBV15 to TRBJ2-5; either TRBD1 or TRBD2 may fit D (6 bases each). This CDR3 spans 18 amino acids. Germline V lookup: CDR1 LNHNV, CDR2 YYDKDF (reference sequence). Trimming left V 3 bases short and J 4 bases short, with 24 bases between. The DNA of the CDR3 is TGTGCCACCAGCAGGGGGGGCAGGGGCATTCGGTCCGGAGAGACCCAGTACTTC. Amino acids: CATSRGGRGIRSGETQYF.

This chain connects TRBV5-1 to TRBJ2-5; 7 bases are shared with TRBD2. The V segment lost 1 base and the J segment 5 bases; nucleotides outside the gene matches: 8. From germline, CDR1 is SGHRS and CDR2 YFSETQ. There are 15 residues in the CDR3. The CDR3 region has the DNA TGCGCCAGCAGCTTGATCGGGGCTAGCGGCGAGACCCAGTACTTC. Translation: CASSLIGASGETQYF. The whole variable domain, filled in from reference TRBV5-1 and TRBJ2-5, reads KAGVTQTPRYLIKTRGQQVTLSCSPISGHRSVSWYQQTPGQGLQFLFEYFSETQRNKGNFPGRFSGRQFSNSRSEMNVSTLELGDSALYLCASSLIGASGETQYFGPGTRLLVL.

This chain uses TRBV12-3 or TRBV12-4 with TRBJ2-3; D is possibly TRBD1 (5 bases). V lost 5 bases and J 4 bases, leaving 13 bases between the germline ends. This CDR3 is 14 amino acids long. CDR3 DNA sequence: TGTGCCAGCAGTCCCCCAGGGATTCCAGATACGCAGTATTTT. Protein product: CASSPPGIPDTQYF.

V gene TRBV7-2 combines with J gene TRBJ1-2, with unresolved D. This CDR3 comprises 14 residues. V was shortened by 6 bases and J by 4 bases, with 15 bases between the two germline ends. CDR1 is SGHTA, CDR2 FQGNSA, per germline. CDR3 coding DNA: TGTGCCAGCAGAGATCCTGTCGGGCGCTATGGCTACACCTTC. Amino acid sequence: CASRDPVGRYGYTF.

There are many counts of this clonotype. The chain joins TRBV7-2 to TRBJ1-2; D gene ambiguous. Trimming stripped 3 bases from V and 4 bases from J, with 6 bases between. CDR3 size: 12 residues. CDR1 SGHTA and CDR2 FQGNSA come from the germline V gene. This CDR3 reads CASSLYGYGYTF. Written as DNA, the CDR3 is TGTGCCAGCAGCTTGTATGGCTATGGCTACACCTTC.

The chain carries TRBV4-3 and TRBJ1-1; D is unclear. V lost 2 bases, J lost 7 bases, and 17 bases lay in between. Germline V gene lookup returns CDR1 LGHNA and CDR2 YSLEER. CDR3 size: 15 residues. CDR3 sequence: CASSQRSTAVGEAFF. In nucleotides, the CDR3 is TGCGCCAGCAGCCAACGGTCCACAGCAGTGGGTGAAGCTTTCTTT.

This sequence joins TRBV29-1 and TRBJ1-4; perhaps TRBD1 as D (5 bases). Germline-derived CDR1 and CDR2 are SQVTM and ANQGSEA. CDR3 length: 16 amino acids. The V end lost 2 bases, the J end lost 3 bases, and 16 bases lay between the germline ends. The CDR3 region is CSVESHRAGANEKLFF. The CDR3 DNA reads as TGCAGCGTTGAATCACATCGGGCGGGGGCTAATGAAAAACTGTTTTTT. Full variable domain (rest looked up from reference TRBV29-1 and TRBJ1-4): SAVISQKPSRDICQRGTSLTIQCQVDSQVTMMFWYRQQPGQSLTLIATANQGSEATYESGFVIDKFPISRPNLTFSTLTVSNMSPEDSSIYLCSVESHRAGANEKLFFGSGTQLSVL.

This clonotype occurred a few times. The V call is TRBV6-6, the J call TRBJ1-1, with D possibly TRBD1 on 6 matching bases. Germline values: CDR1 MNHNY, CDR2 SVGAGI (reference sequence). The CDR3 runs 16 residues. V was cut by 6 bases and J by 0 bases, with 17 bases left in between. The CDR3 protein is CASRADRMSMNTEAFF. The DNA of the CDR3 is TGTGCCAGCAGAGCTGACAGGATGAGCATGAACACTGAAGCTTTCTTT.

This clonotype was detected many times. The chain has TRBV7-9 and TRBJ2-5, with 8 bases aligning to TRBD1. In germline, CDR1 is SEHNR, CDR2 FQNEAQ (reference sequence). The trim removed 2 bases at V and 5 bases at J, leaving 10 bases unmatched. CDR3 length: 16 amino acids. The CDR3: CASSLRGQALRETQYF. CDR3 DNA sequence: TGTGCCAGCAGCTTACGGGGACAGGCCTTAAGGGAGACCCAGTACTTC.

This clonotype was recorded many times. At one end, the junction sequence differs from germline, possibly due to a read error. The CDR3 is CASSDSTRKQGYTF. CDR3 coding DNA: TGTGCCAGCAGTGACTCCACCCGTAAACAGGGCTACACCTTC. The chain links TRBV6-5 to TRBJ1-2; D remains unclear. The germline CDR1 and CDR2 sequences are MNHEY and SVGAGI. The CDR3 loop spans 14 amino acids.